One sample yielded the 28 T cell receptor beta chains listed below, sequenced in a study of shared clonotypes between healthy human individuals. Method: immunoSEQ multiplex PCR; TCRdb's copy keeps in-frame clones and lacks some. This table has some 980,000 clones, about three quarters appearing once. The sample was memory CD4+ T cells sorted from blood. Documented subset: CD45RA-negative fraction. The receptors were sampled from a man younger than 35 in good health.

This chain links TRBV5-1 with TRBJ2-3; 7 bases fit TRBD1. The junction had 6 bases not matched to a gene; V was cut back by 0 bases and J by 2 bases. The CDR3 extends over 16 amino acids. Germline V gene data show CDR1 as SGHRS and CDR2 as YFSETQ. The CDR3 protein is CASSLVGQINTDTQYF. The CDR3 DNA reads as TGCGCCAGCAGCTTGGTGGGACAGATCAACACAGATACGCAGTATTTT.

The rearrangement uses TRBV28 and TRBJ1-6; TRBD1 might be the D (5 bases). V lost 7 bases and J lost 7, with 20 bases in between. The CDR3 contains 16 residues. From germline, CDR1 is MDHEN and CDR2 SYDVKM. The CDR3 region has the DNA TGTGCCAGCACCGCGGGGGGTTCGTGGGGGAATTCACCCCTCCACTTT. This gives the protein CASTAGGSWGNSPLHF.

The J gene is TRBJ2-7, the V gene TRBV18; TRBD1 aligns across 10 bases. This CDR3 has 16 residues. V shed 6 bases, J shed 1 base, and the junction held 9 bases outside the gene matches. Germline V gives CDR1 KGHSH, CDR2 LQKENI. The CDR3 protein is CASSPTPGQGSYEQYF. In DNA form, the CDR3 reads TGTGCCAGCTCTCCAACTCCGGGACAGGGGTCCTACGAGCAGTACTTC.

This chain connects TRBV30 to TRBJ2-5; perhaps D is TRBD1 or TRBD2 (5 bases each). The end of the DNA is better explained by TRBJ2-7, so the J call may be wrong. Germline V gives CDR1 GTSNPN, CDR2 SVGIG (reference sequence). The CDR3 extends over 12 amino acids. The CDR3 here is CAWSSRGAEQYF. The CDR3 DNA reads TGTGCCTGGAGTAGCCGAGGGGCCGAGCAGTACTTC.

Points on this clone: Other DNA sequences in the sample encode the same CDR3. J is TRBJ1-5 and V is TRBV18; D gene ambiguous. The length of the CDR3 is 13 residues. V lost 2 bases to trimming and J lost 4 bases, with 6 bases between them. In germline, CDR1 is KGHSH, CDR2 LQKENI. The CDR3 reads CASSPGVNQPQHF. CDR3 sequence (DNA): TGTGCCAGCTCACCAGGAGTAAATCAGCCCCAGCATTTT.

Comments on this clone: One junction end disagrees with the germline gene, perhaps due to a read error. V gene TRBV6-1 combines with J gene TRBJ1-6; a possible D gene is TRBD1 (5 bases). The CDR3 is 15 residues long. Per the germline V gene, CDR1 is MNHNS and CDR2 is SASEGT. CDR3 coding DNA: TGTGCCAGCATTGAACGGCGGGGGGTGGACTCACCCCTCCACTTT. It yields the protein CASIERRGVDSPLHF.

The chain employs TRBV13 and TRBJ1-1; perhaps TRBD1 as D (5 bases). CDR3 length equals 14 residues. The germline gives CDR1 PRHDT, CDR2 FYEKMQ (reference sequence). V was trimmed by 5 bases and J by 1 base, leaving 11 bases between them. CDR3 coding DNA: TGTGCCAGCAGCCGGGACGGCACGAACACTGAAGCTTTCTTT. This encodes CASSRDGTNTEAFF.

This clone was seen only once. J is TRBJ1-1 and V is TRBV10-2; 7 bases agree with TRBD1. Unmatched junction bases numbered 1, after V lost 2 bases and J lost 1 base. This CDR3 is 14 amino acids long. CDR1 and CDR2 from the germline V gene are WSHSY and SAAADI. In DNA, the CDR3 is TGCGCCAGCAGTGAGAGGACAGGGAACACTGAAGCTTTCTTT. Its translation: CASSERTGNTEAFF.

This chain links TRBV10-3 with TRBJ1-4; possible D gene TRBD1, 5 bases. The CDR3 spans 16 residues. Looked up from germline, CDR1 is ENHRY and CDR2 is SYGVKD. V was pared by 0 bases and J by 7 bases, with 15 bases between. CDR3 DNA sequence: TGTGCCATCAGTGAGTCGAGGGCCAGGGCTGGTGAAAAACTGTTTTTT. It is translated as CAISESRARAGEKLFF.

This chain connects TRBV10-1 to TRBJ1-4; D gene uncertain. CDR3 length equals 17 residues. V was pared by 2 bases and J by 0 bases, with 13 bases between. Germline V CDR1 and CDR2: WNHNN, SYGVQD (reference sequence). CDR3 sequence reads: CASSETPPGPTNEKLFF. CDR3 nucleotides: TGCGCCAGCAGTGAGACACCCCCCGGGCCAACTAATGAAAAACTGTTTTTT.

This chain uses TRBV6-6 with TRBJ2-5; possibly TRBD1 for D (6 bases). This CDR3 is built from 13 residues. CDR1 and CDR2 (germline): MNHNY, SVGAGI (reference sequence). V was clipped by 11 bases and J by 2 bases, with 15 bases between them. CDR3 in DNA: TGTGCCGCCCGACGGGACACACAAGAGACCCAGTACTTC. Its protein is CAARRDTQETQYF.

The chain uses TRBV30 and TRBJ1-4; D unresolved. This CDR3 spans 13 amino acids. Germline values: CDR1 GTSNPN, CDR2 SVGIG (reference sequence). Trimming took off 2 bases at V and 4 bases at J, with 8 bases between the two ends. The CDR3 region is CAWSMRINEKLFF. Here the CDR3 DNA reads TGTGCCTGGAGTATGCGGATTAATGAAAAACTGTTTTTT.

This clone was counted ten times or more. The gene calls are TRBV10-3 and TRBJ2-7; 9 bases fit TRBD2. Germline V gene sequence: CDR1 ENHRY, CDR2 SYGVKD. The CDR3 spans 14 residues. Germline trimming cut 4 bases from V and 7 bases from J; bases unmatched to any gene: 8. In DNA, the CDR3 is TGTGCCATCAGTGGGAGTAGCGGGAGTGGTGAGCAGTACTTC. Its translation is CAISGSSGSGEQYF.

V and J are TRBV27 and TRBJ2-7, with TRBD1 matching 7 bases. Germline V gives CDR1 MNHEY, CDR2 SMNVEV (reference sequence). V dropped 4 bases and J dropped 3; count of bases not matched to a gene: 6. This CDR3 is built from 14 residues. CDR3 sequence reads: CASSSSGQSYEQYF. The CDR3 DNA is TGTGCCAGCAGTTCCTCGGGACAGAGCTACGAGCAGTACTTC.

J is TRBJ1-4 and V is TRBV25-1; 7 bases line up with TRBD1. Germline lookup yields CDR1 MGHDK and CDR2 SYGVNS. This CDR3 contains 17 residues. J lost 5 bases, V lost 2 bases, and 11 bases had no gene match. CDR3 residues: CASSERRTGGVNEKLFF. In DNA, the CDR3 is TGTGCCAGCAGTGAAAGGAGGACAGGCGGGGTAAATGAAAAACTGTTTTTT.

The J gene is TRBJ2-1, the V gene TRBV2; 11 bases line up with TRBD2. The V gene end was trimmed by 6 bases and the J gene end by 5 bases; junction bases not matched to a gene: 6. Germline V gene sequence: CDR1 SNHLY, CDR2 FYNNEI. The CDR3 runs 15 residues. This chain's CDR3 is CASSYSGGAHNEQFF. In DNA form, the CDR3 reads TGTGCCAGCAGCTATAGCGGGGGGGCCCACAATGAGCAGTTCTTC.

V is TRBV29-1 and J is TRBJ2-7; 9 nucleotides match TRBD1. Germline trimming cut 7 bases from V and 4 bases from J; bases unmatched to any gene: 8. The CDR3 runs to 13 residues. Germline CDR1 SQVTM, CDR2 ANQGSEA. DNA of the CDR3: TGCAGCGCCGGGGGACAGGGCTCTTACGAGCAGTACTTC. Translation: CSAGGQGSYEQYF.

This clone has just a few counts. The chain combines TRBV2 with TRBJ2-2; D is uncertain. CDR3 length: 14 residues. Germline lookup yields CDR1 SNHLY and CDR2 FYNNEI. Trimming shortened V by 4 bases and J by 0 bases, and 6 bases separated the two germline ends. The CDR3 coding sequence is TGTGCCAGCAGTGCTTTGGCGAACACCGGGGAGCTGTTTTTT. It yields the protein CASSALANTGELFF. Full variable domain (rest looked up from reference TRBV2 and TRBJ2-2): EPEVTQTPSHQVTQMGQEVILRCVPISNHLYFYWYRQILGQKVEFLVSFYNNEISEKSEIFDDQFSVERPDGSNFTLKIRSTKLEDSAMYFCASSALANTGELFFGEGSRLTVL.

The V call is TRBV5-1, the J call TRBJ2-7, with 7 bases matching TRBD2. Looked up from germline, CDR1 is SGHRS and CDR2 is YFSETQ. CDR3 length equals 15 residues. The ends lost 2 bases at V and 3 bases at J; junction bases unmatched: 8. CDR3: CASSFGGVKDYEQYF. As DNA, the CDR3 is TGCGCCAGCAGCTTTGGGGGGGTTAAAGACTACGAGCAGTACTTC.

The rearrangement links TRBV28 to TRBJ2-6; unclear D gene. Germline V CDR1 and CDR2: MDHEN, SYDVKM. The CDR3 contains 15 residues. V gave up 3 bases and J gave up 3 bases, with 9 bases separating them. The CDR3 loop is CASSLSTGGANVLTF. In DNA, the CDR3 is TGTGCCAGCAGTTTGTCAACCGGTGGGGCCAACGTCCTGACTTTC.

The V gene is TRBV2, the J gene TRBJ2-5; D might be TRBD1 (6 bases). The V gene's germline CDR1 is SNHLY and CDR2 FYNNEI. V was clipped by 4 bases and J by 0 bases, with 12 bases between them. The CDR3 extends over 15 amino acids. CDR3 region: CASSVRQAYQETQYF. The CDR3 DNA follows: TGTGCCAGCAGTGTGCGACAGGCGTACCAAGAGACCCAGTACTTC.

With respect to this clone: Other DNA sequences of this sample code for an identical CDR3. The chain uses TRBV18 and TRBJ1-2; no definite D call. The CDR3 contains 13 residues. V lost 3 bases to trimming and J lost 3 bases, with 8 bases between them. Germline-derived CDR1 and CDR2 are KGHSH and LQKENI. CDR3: CASSPVGDYGYTF. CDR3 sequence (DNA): TGTGCCAGCTCACCGGTGGGCGACTATGGCTACACCTTC.

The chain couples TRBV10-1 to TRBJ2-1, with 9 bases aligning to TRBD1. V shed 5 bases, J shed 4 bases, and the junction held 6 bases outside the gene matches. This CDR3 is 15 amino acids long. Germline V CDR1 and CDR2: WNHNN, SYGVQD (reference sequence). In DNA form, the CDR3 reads TGCGCCAGCAGTAGGAGAGGACAGGGGTACAATGAGCAGTTCTTC. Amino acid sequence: CASSRRGQGYNEQFF.

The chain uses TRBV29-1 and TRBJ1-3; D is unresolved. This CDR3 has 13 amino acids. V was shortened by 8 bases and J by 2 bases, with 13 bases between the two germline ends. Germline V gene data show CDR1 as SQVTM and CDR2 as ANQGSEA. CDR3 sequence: CSIITWAGNTIYF. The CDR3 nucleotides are TGCAGCATAATAACATGGGCTGGAAACACCATATATTTT.

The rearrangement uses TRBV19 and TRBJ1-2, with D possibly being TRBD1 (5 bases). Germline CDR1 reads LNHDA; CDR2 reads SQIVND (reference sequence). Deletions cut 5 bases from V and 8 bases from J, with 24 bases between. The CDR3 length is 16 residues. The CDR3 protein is CASSAGREVIFRGYTF. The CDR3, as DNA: TGTGCCAGTAGTGCGGGCAGGGAGGTAATCTTCCGGGGCTACACCTTC.

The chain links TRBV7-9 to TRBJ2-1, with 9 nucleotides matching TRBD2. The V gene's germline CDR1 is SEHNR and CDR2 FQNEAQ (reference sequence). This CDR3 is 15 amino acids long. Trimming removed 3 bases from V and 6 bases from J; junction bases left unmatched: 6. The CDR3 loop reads CASSFSLAGGNEQFF. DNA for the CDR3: TGTGCCAGCAGCTTTTCACTAGCGGGCGGCAATGAGCAGTTCTTC.

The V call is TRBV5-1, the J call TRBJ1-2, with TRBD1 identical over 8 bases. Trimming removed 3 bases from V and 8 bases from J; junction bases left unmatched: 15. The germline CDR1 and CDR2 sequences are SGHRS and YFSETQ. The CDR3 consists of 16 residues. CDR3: CASSSGGTGGTMGYTF. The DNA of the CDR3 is TGCGCCAGCAGCTCGGGAGGCACAGGGGGTACTATGGGCTACACCTTC. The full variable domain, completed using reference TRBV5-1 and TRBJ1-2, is KAGVTQTPRYLIKTRGQQVTLSCSPISGHRSVSWYQQTPGQGLQFLFEYFSETQRNKGNFPGRFSGRQFSNSRSEMNVSTLELGDSALYLCASSSGGTGGTMGYTFGSGTRLTVV.

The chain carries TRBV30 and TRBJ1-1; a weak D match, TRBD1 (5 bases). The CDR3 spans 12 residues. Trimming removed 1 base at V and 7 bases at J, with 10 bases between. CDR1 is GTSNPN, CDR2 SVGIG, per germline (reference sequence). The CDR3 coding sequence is TGTGCCTGGAGTGGGGGGAGGGGTGAAGCTTTCTTT. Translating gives CAWSGGRGEAFF.